A selection of T cell receptor beta chains follows, all from one sample in a study of CD8 T cells in ankylosing spondylitis. TCRdb passed the 5' RACE reads through MiXCR, listing each CDR3 protein once. The profile shows 300,000 to 400,000 distinct CDR3 sequences, about a fifth of them singletons. Sequencing input: blood, either unsorted or a sorted T cell fraction (not recorded which). The receptors stem from a male donor with ankylosing spondylitis. Each CDR3 is given with its conserved first and last residue. The D gene is left open where the match is weak. Not every row has a clone size; where given, it reads once, few, many or a size class.

CDR3nt	CDR3aa	abundance	d_gene	v_gene	j_gene
TGTGCCAGCAGCCTCGACAGCGTAGCCAAAAACATTCAGTACTTC	CASSLDSVAKNIQYF	few	NA	TRBV7-9	TRBJ2-4
TGTGCCAGCAGGGAGACAGGGGACTATGGCTACACCTTC	CASRETGDYGYTF	NA	TRBD1	TRBV6-1	TRBJ1-2
TGTGCCAGCGGGCAAGTGTTAGGTCAAGTCCCCGGGGAGCTGTTTTTT	CASGQVLGQVPGELFF	NA	NA	TRBV2	TRBJ2-2
TGCAGTGCTAGAAAAGGGGAAGATGGCTACACCTTC	CSARKGEDGYTF	few	NA	TRBV20-1	TRBJ1-2
TGCGCCAGCAGCCCCGGGGTTGGATGGGGCGCGGATGAAAAACTGTTTTTT	CASSPGVGWGADEKLFF	NA	NA	TRBV5-1	TRBJ1-4
TGCGCCAGCAGGCAGACAGGGAACCTCTATGGCTACACCTTC	CASRQTGNLYGYTF	NA	TRBD1	TRBV5-1	TRBJ1-2
TGTGCTAGCAGCTTAGTCCCCGGGGGACAGAACACCGGGGAGCTGTTTTTT	CASSLVPGGQNTGELFF	many	NA	TRBV7-7	TRBJ2-2
TGTGCCAGCAGTTCCTCGGGAGATCCTAGCTCCTACAATGAGCAGTTCTTC	CASSSSGDPSSYNEQFF	NA	NA	TRBV12-3/TRBV12-4	TRBJ2-1
TGTGCCAGCAGCTTGGTTACGCGACCTTATGGGCCCCAGCATTTT	CASSLVTRPYGPQHF	NA	NA	TRBV5-5	TRBJ1-5
TGTGCCAGCTCGGACACCGGAGAAGGCTTC	CASSDTGEGF	few	NA	TRBV21-1	TRBJ2-7
TGCAGCGTTGAAGGGCGGGGCAACGCCGGGGAGCTGTTTTTT	CSVEGRGNAGELFF	NA	NA	TRBV29-1	TRBJ2-2
TGTGCCAGCAGGGAACAGCTGCCCCCCTACGAGCAGTACTTC	CASREQLPPYEQYF	NA	NA	TRBV7-8	TRBJ2-7
TGTGCCAGCAGTGCCCTCATGGCCCCGAACACCGGGGAGCTGTTTTTT	CASSALMAPNTGELFF	NA	NA	TRBV25-1	TRBJ2-2
TGCGCCAGCAGCCCGGGACGGGCAGCTACTCCTGGCAATGAGCAGTTCTTC	CASSPGRAATPGNEQFF	few	NA	TRBV5-1	TRBJ2-1
TGCAGTGCTAGAAGGGCGGGACTTACCTACAATGAGCAGTTCTTC	CSARRAGLTYNEQFF	NA	NA	TRBV20-1	TRBJ2-1
TGTGCCAGCAGCGTCCCCGGGAGGAACACTGAAGCTTTCTTT	CASSVPGRNTEAFF	NA	NA	TRBV6-1	TRBJ1-1
TGTGCTAGCAGTCCAGGACTAGACACAGATACGCAGTATTTT	CASSPGLDTDTQYF	few	TRBD2	TRBV7-7	TRBJ2-3
TGTGCCAGCAGTTTAGGGACACCGTTCGGTCAGCCCCAGCATTTT	CASSLGTPFGQPQHF	few	NA	TRBV27	TRBJ1-5
TGCGCCAGCAGCTTGGGTGTGGCTGGAAACACCATATATTTT	CASSLGVAGNTIYF	many	NA	TRBV5-1	TRBJ1-3
TGTGCCAGCAGCCAAGTAGGCCTAGCGGGTTTCAATGAGCAGTTCTTC	CASSQVGLAGFNEQFF	few	TRBD2	TRBV4-2	TRBJ2-1
TGTGCCAGCAGCCCGAACAGGGTTGGAAACACCATATATTTT	CASSPNRVGNTIYF	few	NA	TRBV7-6	TRBJ1-3
TGTGCCAGCAGTTTTGTCTGGGGCGGTTGGCCCGAGACCCAGTACTTC	CASSFVWGGWPETQYF	few	NA	TRBV28	TRBJ2-5
TGTGCCAGCAGCACAGGGACTAGCGGGAGGAGGTACGAGCAGTACTTC	CASSTGTSGRRYEQYF	NA	TRBD2	TRBV5-6	TRBJ2-7
TGTGCCAGCAGTTACTTGGAAGGAGTGGAGACCCAGTACTTC	CASSYLEGVETQYF	few	NA	TRBV6-7	TRBJ2-5
TGCAGCGTCGTGGGTTTAAGTGAAAAACTGTTTTTT	CSVVGLSEKLFF	NA	NA	TRBV29-1	TRBJ1-4
TGTGCCAGCAGATCCTCTAGCGGGAGAAACGAGCAGTACTTC	CASRSSSGRNEQYF	NA	TRBD2	TRBV12-3/TRBV12-4	TRBJ2-7
TGTGCCTCCCGCCGGGACTTCGACACCGGGGAGCTGTTTTTT	CASRRDFDTGELFF	NA	NA	TRBV6-1	TRBJ2-2
TGTGCCAGCAGCCAAGAATCCAGGGACCAGGATACGCAGTATTTT	CASSQESRDQDTQYF	many	NA	TRBV4-2	TRBJ2-3